The 28 T cell receptor beta chains presented below share a single source sample, sequenced in a study of human T cells and chemical hapten exposure. Via MiXCR, TCRdb re-called the RACE reads, giving one row per CDR3 protein. The table shows some 89,000 distinct CDR3 sequences, with roughly 10% occurring only once. Described time point: patch test 2, 6 weeks after DPC sensitization. Noted treatment: therapeutic diphenylcyclopropenone sensitization with weekly scalp DPC. The sequencing here drew on whole blood, taken in connection with sensitization to the hapten diphenylcyclopropenone (DPC). The receptor source for this set is a woman in her twenties or thirties with alopecia areata. Some clones in this sample may be carry-over from other donors' samples.

This clonotype was counted ten times or more. The rearrangement links TRBV6-5 to TRBJ2-7; 9 bases map to TRBD1. The CDR3 spans 15 residues. Germline trimming cut 2 bases from V and 6 bases from J; bases unmatched to any gene: 8. CDR1 and CDR2 (germline): MNHEY, SVGAGI. The CDR3: CASSYGGQGPFEQYF. The CDR3, as DNA: TGTGCCAGCAGTTACGGTGGACAGGGGCCGTTCGAGCAGTACTTC.

This clonotype was seen only once. The chain couples TRBV5-4 to TRBJ2-7; D is perhaps TRBD2 (6 bases). V dropped 4 bases and J dropped 2 bases, with 16 bases sitting between them. The CDR3 covers 15 residues. CDR1 and CDR2 from the germline V gene are SGHNT and YYREEE (reference sequence). The CDR3 coding sequence is TGTGCCAGCAGCCCGGAGGGAGGAACCCCCTACGAGCAGTACTTC. It specifies CASSPEGGTPYEQYF.

A few counts support this clonotype. In DNA form, the CDR3 reads TGTGCCAGCAGCCGAGACAGGGAAGACACTGAAGCTTTCTTT. It yields the protein CASSRDREDTEAFF. V gene TRBV7-9 combines with J gene TRBJ1-1; TRBD1 agrees at 7 bases. The CDR3 is 14 amino acids. Germline values: CDR1 SEHNR, CDR2 FQNEAQ (reference sequence). V lost 5 bases to trimming and J lost 3 bases; unmatched junction nucleotides: 6. The full variable domain, its missing parts supplied by reference TRBV7-9 and TRBJ1-1, is DTGVSQNPRHKITKRGQNVTFRCDPISEHNRLYWYRQTLGQGPEFLTYFQNEAQLEKSRLLSDRFSAERPKGSFSTLEIQRTEQGDSAMYLCASSRDREDTEAFFGQGTRLTVV.

The chain is built from TRBV29-1 and TRBJ1-3, with TRBD1 as a possible D gene (5 bases). The CDR3 is 13 amino acids. CDR1 and CDR2 (germline): SQVTM, ANQGSEA. V gave up 4 bases and J gave up 3 bases, with 10 bases separating them. CDR3 loop: CSVVPGSGNTIYF. CDR3 nucleotides: TGCAGCGTTGTGCCAGGGAGTGGAAACACCATATATTTT. Filled out from reference TRBV29-1 and TRBJ1-3, the complete variable domain reads SAVISQKPSRDICQRGTSLTIQCQVDSQVTMMFWYRQQPGQSLTLIATANQGSEATYESGFVIDKFPISRPNLTFSTLTVSNMSPEDSSIYLCSVVPGSGNTIYFGEGSWLTVV.

This chain links TRBV29-1 with TRBJ2-3; D ambiguous. V gave up 5 bases and J gave up 8 bases, with 14 bases separating them. This CDR3 spans 12 amino acids. From germline, CDR1 is SQVTM and CDR2 ANQGSEA. The DNA of the CDR3 is TGCAGCGTTAGGAGCGATTGGGGTACGCAGTATTTT. It is translated as CSVRSDWGTQYF.

This clonotype has at least ten counts. This chain joins TRBV4-3 and TRBJ2-1, with D maybe TRBD2 (6 bases). V was pared by 0 bases and J by 3 bases, with 12 bases between. The CDR3 loop spans 16 amino acids. Per germline, CDR1 LGHNA and CDR2 YSLEER. CDR3 sequence: CASSQDLGGGYNEQFF. The CDR3 region has the DNA TGCGCCAGCAGCCAAGATCTTGGGGGAGGCTACAATGAGCAGTTCTTC.

V gene TRBV12-3 or TRBV12-4 combines with J gene TRBJ2-6; 9 bases fit TRBD1. This CDR3 has 12 amino acids. With V trimmed by 6 bases and J by 18 bases, 9 bases remained unmatched. CDR3 sequence reads: CASSPGGTGKTF. CDR3 coding DNA: TGTGCCAGCAGCCCAGGGGGGACAGGGAAGACTTTC.

Many counts were recorded for this clonotype. V is TRBV12-3 or TRBV12-4 and J is TRBJ1-5; the D gene is possibly TRBD1 (5 bases). Trimming took 3 bases from V and 7 from J, leaving 10 bases between them. CDR3 length equals 13 residues. CDR3 in DNA: TGTGCCAGCAGTTTGGGGCAGGTCCAGCCCCAGCATTTT. Translating gives CASSLGQVQPQHF.

This clonotype was recorded many times. The rearrangement links TRBV4-1 to TRBJ2-4; TRBD2 matches at 10 bases. From germline, CDR1 is MGHRA and CDR2 YSYEKL. J gave up 0 bases and V 3 bases, and 5 bases lay outside the gene matches. The CDR3 spans 17 residues. Written as DNA, the CDR3 is TGCGCCAGCAGCCACGGACTAGCGGTGCTAGCCAAAAACATTCAGTACTTC. It translates to CASSHGLAVLAKNIQYF.

Many counts were recorded for this clonotype. The chain links TRBV4-2 to TRBJ2-3, with D possibly TRBD1 on 5 matching bases. The CDR3 covers 16 residues. Germline CDR1 reads LGHNA; CDR2 reads YNFKEQ. V was pared by 1 base and J by 4 bases, with 15 bases between. Here the CDR3 reads CASSQVQGAGADTQYF. DNA for the CDR3: TGTGCCAGCAGCCAAGTTCAAGGGGCTGGGGCAGATACGCAGTATTTT.

The V call is TRBV7-9, the J call TRBJ2-1; the D call may be TRBD1 or TRBD2 (5 bases each). The CDR3 is 15 residues long. Trimming stripped 2 bases from V and 2 bases from J, with 10 bases between. Germline CDR1 is SEHNR and CDR2 is FQNEAQ (reference sequence). The DNA for the CDR3 is TGTGCCAGCAGCTTAATGGGGGTTGCCTACAATGAGCAGTTCTTC. Encoded protein: CASSLMGVAYNEQFF.

This clonotype was counted between two and nine times. The chain employs TRBV28 and TRBJ1-1; maybe TRBD1 (5 bases). V lost 3 bases and J 8 bases, leaving 10 bases between the germline ends. Germline CDR1 is MDHEN and CDR2 is SYDVKM. This CDR3 is built from 12 residues. The CDR3 DNA reads as TGTGCCAGCAGTTTCGGGGGGGAGGAAGCTTTCTTT. As protein: CASSFGGEEAFF.

This clonotype was detected ten times or more. This rearrangement joins TRBV6-1 to TRBJ2-6; possibly TRBD2 for D (6 bases). V lost 4 bases to trimming and J lost 1 base, with 8 bases between them. Germline lookup yields CDR1 MNHNS and CDR2 SASEGT. This CDR3 comprises 15 residues. CDR3 region: CASSGDSSGANVLTF. The CDR3 DNA reads TGTGCCAGCAGTGGGGACTCGTCTGGGGCCAACGTCCTGACTTTC.

This clonotype was seen repeatedly, ten times or more. The CDR3 nucleotides read TGTGCCAGCTCACAATACCGGGACGAAAAAGCTTTCTTT. Its translation is CASSQYRDEKAFF. The rearrangement joins TRBV18 to TRBJ1-1, with a possible D match to TRBD1 (5 bases). Germline CDR1 and CDR2: KGHSH and LQKENI. V was shortened by 4 bases and J by 9 bases, with 15 bases between the two germline ends. This CDR3 has 13 residues. Together with reference TRBV18 and TRBJ1-1, the CDR3 gives the full variable domain: NAGVMQNPRHLVRRRGQEARLRCSPMKGHSHVYWYRQLPEEGLKFMVYLQKENIIDESGMPKERFSAEFPKEGPSILRIQQVVRGDSAAYFCASSQYRDEKAFFGQGTRLTVV.

The V gene is TRBV29-1, the J gene TRBJ1-4; weak D call: TRBD1 (6 bases). This CDR3 has 14 amino acids. CDR1 is SQVTM, CDR2 ANQGSEA, per germline. V was pared by 4 bases and J by 5 bases, with 14 bases between. The CDR3, as DNA: TGCAGCGTTGGGTTTGGGACACAGAATGAAAAACTGTTTTTT. As protein: CSVGFGTQNEKLFF.

This clonotype was observed many times. The chain links TRBV5-1 to TRBJ2-1, with 8 bases lining up with TRBD1. J was trimmed by 5 bases and V by 4 bases; bases with no gene match: 8. The CDR3 extends over 15 amino acids. CDR1 and CDR2 (germline): SGHRS, YFSETQ. CDR3 region: CASSGYRGSDNEQFF. CDR3 bases: TGCGCCAGCAGCGGATACAGGGGGTCTGACAATGAGCAGTTCTTC.

This clonotype appeared many times. The gene calls are TRBV6-2 or TRBV6-3 and TRBJ1-1, with D uncertain. CDR1 and CDR2 from the germline V gene are MNHEY and SVGEGT. The CDR3 has 12 residues. Between the trimmed V and J ends, which lost 0 bases and 8 bases, there was a span of 7 bases. CDR3 sequence: CASSYSRLEAFF. The CDR3 nucleotides read TGTGCCAGCAGTTACTCGAGGCTCGAAGCTTTCTTT.

The chain is built from TRBV6-2 or TRBV6-3 and TRBJ2-5; 8 positions agree with TRBD2. Per germline, CDR1 MNHEY and CDR2 SVGEGT. CDR3 size: 17 residues. V trimming: 8 bases; J trimming: 5 bases; junction bases outside the gene matches: 19. DNA of the CDR3: TGTGCCAGCGGCGGAGTATACGCGGGAGGATCCCCCGAGACCCAGTACTTC. Residues: CASGGVYAGGSPETQYF.

The chain links TRBV6-5 to TRBJ1-4; 7 bases are shared with TRBD1. The CDR3 runs 17 residues. The V gene's germline CDR1 is MNHEY and CDR2 SVGAGI. The ends lost 2 bases at V and 2 bases at J; junction bases unmatched: 8. This chain's CDR3 is CASSYRPPQGTNEKLFF. CDR3 in DNA: TGTGCCAGCAGTTACCGGCCCCCACAGGGGACTAATGAAAAACTGTTTTTT.

This clonotype was detected many times. The V call is TRBV20-1, the J call TRBJ1-5; D remains unclear. V lost 6 bases, J lost 0 bases, and 9 bases lay in between. The germline gives CDR1 DFQATT, CDR2 SNEGSKA (reference sequence). The CDR3 totals 13 residues. CDR3 sequence reads: CSALTDSNQPQHF. CDR3 coding DNA: TGCAGTGCCTTGACGGATAGCAATCAGCCCCAGCATTTT.

This clonotype was counted only a few times. V usage is TRBV18 and J usage is TRBJ2-7, with TRBD1 identical over 8 bases. Per germline, CDR1 KGHSH and CDR2 LQKENI. The CDR3 is 15 amino acids. Trimming cost V 3 bases and J 4 bases; bases outside gene matches: 8. CDR3 protein: CASSPDRADPYEQYF. The CDR3 nucleotides are TGTGCCAGCTCACCGGACAGGGCGGACCCGTACGAGCAGTACTTC.

Details on this clonotype: A read error may explain this, as a much larger clone is one base away. V and J are TRBV29-1 and TRBJ1-2; D is ambiguous. This CDR3 is 12 amino acids long. The V gene's germline CDR1 is SQVTM and CDR2 ANQGSEA. The CDR3 DNA sequence: TGCGGCGTCGTACAGCCTAACTATGGCTACACCTTC. Its protein is CGVVQPNYGYTF.

Note on this clonotype: This may come from a read error, since a much larger clone is one base off. Without the conserved terminal phenylalanine or tryptophan, this CDR3 likely stems from a read error. The chain employs TRBV27 and TRBJ2-2; no clear D gene. Between the trimmed V and J ends, which lost 2 bases and 1 base, there was a span of 5 bases. There are 14 residues in the CDR3. Germline loops: CDR1 MNHEY, CDR2 SMNVEV (reference sequence). CDR3 protein: CASSLSRNTGELFL. For the CDR3, the DNA is TGTGCCAGCAGTTTAAGTAGGAACACCGGGGAGCTGTTTTTA.

Ten or more counts support this clonotype. V is TRBV2 and J is TRBJ1-5; TRBD1 matches at 8 bases. Germline assignment: CDR1 SNHLY and CDR2 FYNNEI. The V gene end was trimmed by 2 bases and the J gene end by 5 bases; junction bases not matched to a gene: 8. This CDR3 comprises 16 residues. CDR3 bases: TGTGCCAGCAGTGAAACGAGGACAGGGAGTCATCAGCCCCAGCATTTT. This codes for CASSETRTGSHQPQHF.

On this clonotype itself: A much more abundant neighbour one base away suggests this may be a read error. It is likely a read error, because the conserved phenylalanine at the end of the CDR3 is missing. The chain is built from TRBV11-2 and TRBJ2-3; 7 positions agree with TRBD2. The germline gives CDR1 SGHAT, CDR2 FQNNGV. This CDR3 has 15 amino acids. The V gene end was trimmed by 6 bases and the J gene end by 3 bases; junction bases not matched to a gene: 9. The CDR3 is CASSTRLARTDTQYL. The CDR3 bases are TGTGCCAGCAGTACCCGACTAGCTCGTACAGATACGCAGTATTTA.

This clonotype was detected a few times. CDR3 in amino acids: CASSLGTGRAFF. In DNA form, the CDR3 reads TGTGCCAGCAGTCTCGGGACAGGGAGGGCTTTCTTT. This rearrangement joins TRBV28 to TRBJ1-1; 9 nucleotides match TRBD1. This CDR3 is built from 12 residues. The J segment lost 11 bases and the V segment lost 5 bases, leaving 6 bases of the junction unmatched. The germline CDR1 and CDR2 sequences are MDHEN and SYDVKM. Filled out from reference TRBV28 and TRBJ1-1, the complete variable domain reads DVKVTQSSRYLVKRTGEKVFLECVQDMDHENMFWYRQDPGLGLRLIYFSYDVKMKEKGDIPEGYSVSREKKERFSLILESASTNQTSMYLCASSLGTGRAFFGQGTRLTVV.

As DNA, the CDR3 is TGCGCCAGCAGCCCGAAGGCCCTTCCTAGCTTCCAAGTTATAATAGATACGCAGTATTTT. It codes for CASSPKALPSFQVIIDTQYF. V is TRBV5-1 and J is TRBJ2-3, with a tentative D call TRBD2 (5 bases). There are 20 residues in the CDR3. Germline CDR1 reads SGHRS; CDR2 reads YFSETQ. Trimming stripped 4 bases from V and 5 bases from J, with 32 bases between.

This clonotype was recorded a few times. The chain recombines TRBV29-1 with TRBJ1-1; D gene ambiguous. The V gene lost 6 bases and the J gene lost 5 bases, with 10 bases spanning the gap. The CDR3 runs 11 residues. Germline lookup yields CDR1 SQVTM and CDR2 ANQGSEA. Here the CDR3 DNA reads TGCAGCGTCGCATTCGGGACTGAAGCTTTCTTT. It specifies CSVAFGTEAFF. The whole variable domain, filled in from reference TRBV29-1 and TRBJ1-1, reads SAVISQKPSRDICQRGTSLTIQCQVDSQVTMMFWYRQQPGQSLTLIATANQGSEATYESGFVIDKFPISRPNLTFSTLTVSNMSPEDSSIYLCSVAFGTEAFFGQGTRLTVV.